Described below is a single TCR beta chain sequence and its context. Its antigen is undetermined. The data were obtained in a study of cytotoxic CD8 clonotypes in ibrutinib-treated CLL. Study overall: Response samples were drawn at a median of around 11 months of treatment, range 6 to 36. The study's findings and limits: Higher circulating CD8+ T-cell counts strongly accompanied higher baseline clonality, above age-matched healthy donors. Investigators sampled sustained-remission and progressing patients at differing times.

Using immunoSEQ multiplex PCR, the repertoire was profiled, and TCRdb retains in-frame clones only, with some absent. Among around 330,000 clones, approximately 67% were seen once, and the ten largest hold roughly 6%. Trimming took 3 bases from V and 4 from J, leaving 12 bases between them. Looked up from germline, CDR1 is MDHEN and CDR2 is SYDVKM. This CDR3 comprises 15 residues. This sequence was found in a human donor with chronic lymphocytic leukemia. The input for sequencing was PBMCs, taken after 36 months of ibrutinib treatment. The chain joins TRBV28 to TRBJ2-2, with D maybe TRBD1 (5 bases). Here the CDR3 DNA reads TGTGCCAGCAGTTTCCTGACAGTTAGCACCGGGGAGCTGTTTTTT. The encoded protein is CASSFLTVSTGELFF.